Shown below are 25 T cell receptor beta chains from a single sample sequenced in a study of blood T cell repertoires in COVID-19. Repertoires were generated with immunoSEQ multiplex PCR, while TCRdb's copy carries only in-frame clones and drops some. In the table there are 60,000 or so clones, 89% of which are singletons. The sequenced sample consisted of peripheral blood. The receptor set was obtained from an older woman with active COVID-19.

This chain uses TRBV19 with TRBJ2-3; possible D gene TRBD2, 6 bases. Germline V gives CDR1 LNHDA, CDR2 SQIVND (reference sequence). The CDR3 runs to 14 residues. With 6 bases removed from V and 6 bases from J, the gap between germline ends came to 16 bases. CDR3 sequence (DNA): TGTGCCAGTAGGGCGACTAGAAGTTCCGATACGCAGTATTTT. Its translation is CASRATRSSDTQYF.

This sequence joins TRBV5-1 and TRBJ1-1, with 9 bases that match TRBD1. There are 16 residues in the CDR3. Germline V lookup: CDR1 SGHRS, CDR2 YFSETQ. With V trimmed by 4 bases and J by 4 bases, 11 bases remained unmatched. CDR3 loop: CASSIGQGLHGTEAFF. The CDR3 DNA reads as TGCGCCAGCAGCATCGGACAGGGGCTTCACGGCACTGAAGCTTTCTTT. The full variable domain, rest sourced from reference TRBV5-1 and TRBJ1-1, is KAGVTQTPRYLIKTRGQQVTLSCSPISGHRSVSWYQQTPGQGLQFLFEYFSETQRNKGNFPGRFSGRQFSNSRSEMNVSTLELGDSALYLCASSIGQGLHGTEAFFGQGTRLTVV.

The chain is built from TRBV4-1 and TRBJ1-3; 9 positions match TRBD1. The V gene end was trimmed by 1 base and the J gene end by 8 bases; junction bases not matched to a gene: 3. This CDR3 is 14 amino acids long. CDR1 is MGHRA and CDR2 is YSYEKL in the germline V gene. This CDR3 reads CASSQGDRDYTIYF. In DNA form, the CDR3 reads TGCGCCAGCAGCCAAGGGGACAGGGACTACACCATATATTTT.

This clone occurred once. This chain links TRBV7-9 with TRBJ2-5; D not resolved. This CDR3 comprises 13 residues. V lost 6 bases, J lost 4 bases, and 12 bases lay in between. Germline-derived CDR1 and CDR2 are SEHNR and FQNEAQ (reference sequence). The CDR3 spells CASRAWAGETQYF. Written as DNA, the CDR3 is TGTGCCAGCAGGGCGTGGGCCGGAGAGACCCAGTACTTC.

The CDR3 DNA follows: TGTGCCAGCAGTTACTCCGGGACAGGCCGGATTCAGTACTTC. Protein: CASSYSGTGRIQYF. V gene TRBV6-2 or TRBV6-3 combines with J gene TRBJ2-4; 8 nucleotides align to TRBD1. Germline CDR1 reads MNHEY; CDR2 reads SVGEGT. J gave up 10 bases and V 0 bases, and 5 bases lay outside the gene matches. The length of the CDR3 is 14 residues.

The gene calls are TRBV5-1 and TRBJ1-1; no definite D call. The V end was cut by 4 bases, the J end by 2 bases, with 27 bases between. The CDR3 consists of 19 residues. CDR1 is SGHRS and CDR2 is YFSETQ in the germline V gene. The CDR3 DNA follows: TGCGCCAGCAGCCCATCCGCGTCTAGGAGAGGGTTCTCCAACACTGAAGCTTTCTTT. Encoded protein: CASSPSASRRGFSNTEAFF.

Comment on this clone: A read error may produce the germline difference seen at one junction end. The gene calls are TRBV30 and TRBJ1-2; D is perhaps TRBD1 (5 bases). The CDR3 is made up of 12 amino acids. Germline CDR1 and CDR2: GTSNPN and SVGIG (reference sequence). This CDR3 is CAWSVMAGTFSF. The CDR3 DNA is TGTGCCTGGAGTGTAATGGCCGGGACTTTCTCCTTC. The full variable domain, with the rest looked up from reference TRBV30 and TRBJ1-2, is SQTIHQWPATLVQPVGSPLSLECTVEGTSNPNLYWYRQAAGRGLQLLFYSVGIGQISSEVPQNLSASRPQDRQFILSSKKLLLSDSGFYLCAWSVMAGTFSFGSGTRLTVV.

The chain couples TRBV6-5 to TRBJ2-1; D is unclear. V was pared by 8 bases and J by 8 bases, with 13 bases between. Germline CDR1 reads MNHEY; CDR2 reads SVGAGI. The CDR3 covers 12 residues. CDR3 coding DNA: TGTGCCAGCGATCGACTTATGGATGAGCAGTTCTTC. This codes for CASDRLMDEQFF.

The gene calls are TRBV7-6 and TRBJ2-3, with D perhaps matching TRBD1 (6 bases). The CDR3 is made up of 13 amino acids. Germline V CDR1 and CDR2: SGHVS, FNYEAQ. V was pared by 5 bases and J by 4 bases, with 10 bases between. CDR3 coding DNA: TGTGCCAGCAGCGCCCAGGGGTCAGATACGCAGTATTTT. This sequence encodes CASSAQGSDTQYF.

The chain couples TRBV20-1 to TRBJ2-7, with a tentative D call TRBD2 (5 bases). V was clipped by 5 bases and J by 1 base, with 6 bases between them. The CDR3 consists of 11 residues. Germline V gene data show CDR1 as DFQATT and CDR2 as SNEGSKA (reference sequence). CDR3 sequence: CSASGSYEQYF. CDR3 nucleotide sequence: TGCAGTGCTTCGGGATCCTACGAGCAGTACTTC.

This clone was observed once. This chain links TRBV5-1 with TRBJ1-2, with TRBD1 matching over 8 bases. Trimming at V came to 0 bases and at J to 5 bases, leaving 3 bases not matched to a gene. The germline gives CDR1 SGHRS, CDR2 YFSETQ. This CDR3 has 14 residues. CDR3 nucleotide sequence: TGCGCCAGCAGCTTGGGGGACAGGCCATATGGCTACACCTTC. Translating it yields CASSLGDRPYGYTF.

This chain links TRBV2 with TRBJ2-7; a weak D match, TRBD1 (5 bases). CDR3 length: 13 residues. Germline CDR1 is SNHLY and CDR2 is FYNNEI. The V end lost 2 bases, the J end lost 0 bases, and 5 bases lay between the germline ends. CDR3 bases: TGTGCCAGCAGTGAACAGGGCTCCTACGAGCAGTACTTC. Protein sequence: CASSEQGSYEQYF. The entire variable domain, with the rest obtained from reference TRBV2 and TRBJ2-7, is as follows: EPEVTQTPSHQVTQMGQEVILRCVPISNHLYFYWYRQILGQKVEFLVSFYNNEISEKSEIFDDQFSVERPDGSNFTLKIRSTKLEDSAMYFCASSEQGSYEQYFGPGTRLTVT.

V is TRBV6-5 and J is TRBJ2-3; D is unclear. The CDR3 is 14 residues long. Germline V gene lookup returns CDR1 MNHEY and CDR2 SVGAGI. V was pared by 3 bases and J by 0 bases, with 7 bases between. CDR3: CASSYLDSTDTQYF. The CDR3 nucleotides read TGTGCCAGCAGTTATTTAGATAGCACAGATACGCAGTATTTT.

The CDR3 DNA is TGTGCCAGCACGGACAATAACTATGGCTACACCTTC. Translation: CASTDNNYGYTF. The genes are TRBV25-1 and TRBJ1-2; TRBD1 might be the D (5 bases). The V gene's germline CDR1 is MGHDK and CDR2 SYGVNS. Trimming took off 7 bases at V and 1 base at J, with 7 bases between the two ends. The CDR3 loop spans 12 amino acids.

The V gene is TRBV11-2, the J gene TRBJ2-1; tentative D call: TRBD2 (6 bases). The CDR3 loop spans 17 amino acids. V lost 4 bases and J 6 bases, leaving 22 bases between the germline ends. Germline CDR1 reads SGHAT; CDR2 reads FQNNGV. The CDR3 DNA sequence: TGTGCCAGCAGCTACGGGTGGGGGGAAAATTCTGGCAATGAGCAGTTCTTC. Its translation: CASSYGWGENSGNEQFF.

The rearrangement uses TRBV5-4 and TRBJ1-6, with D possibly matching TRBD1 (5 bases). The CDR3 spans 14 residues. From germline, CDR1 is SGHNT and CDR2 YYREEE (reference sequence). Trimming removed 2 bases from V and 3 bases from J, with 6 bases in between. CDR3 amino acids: CASSFDSYNSPLHF. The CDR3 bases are TGTGCCAGCAGCTTCGACAGCTATAATTCACCCCTCCACTTT.

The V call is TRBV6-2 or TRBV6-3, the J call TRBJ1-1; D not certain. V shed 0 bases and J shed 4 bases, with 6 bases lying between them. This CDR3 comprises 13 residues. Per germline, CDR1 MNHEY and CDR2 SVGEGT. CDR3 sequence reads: CASSYSGGTEAFF. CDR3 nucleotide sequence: TGTGCCAGCAGTTACTCAGGAGGCACTGAAGCTTTCTTT.

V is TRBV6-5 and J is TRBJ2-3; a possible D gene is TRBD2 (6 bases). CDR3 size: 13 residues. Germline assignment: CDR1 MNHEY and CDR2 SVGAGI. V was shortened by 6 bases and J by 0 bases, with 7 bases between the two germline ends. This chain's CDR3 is CASRGTSTDTQYF. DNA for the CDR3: TGTGCCAGCAGGGGGACTAGCACAGATACGCAGTATTTT.

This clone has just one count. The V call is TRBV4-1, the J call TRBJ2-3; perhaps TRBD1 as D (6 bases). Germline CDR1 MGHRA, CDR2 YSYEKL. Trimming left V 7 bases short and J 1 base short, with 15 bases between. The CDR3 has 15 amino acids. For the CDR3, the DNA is TGCGCCAGCACCCTAGAGACAGGAGGCACAGATACGCAGTATTTT. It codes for CASTLETGGTDTQYF.

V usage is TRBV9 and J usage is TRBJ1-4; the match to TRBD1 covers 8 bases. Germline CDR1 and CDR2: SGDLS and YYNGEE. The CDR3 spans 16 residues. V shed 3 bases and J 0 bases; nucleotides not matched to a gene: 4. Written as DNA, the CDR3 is TGTGCCAGCAGCGGACAGGGGAGTGCAACTAATGAAAAACTGTTTTTT. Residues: CASSGQGSATNEKLFF.

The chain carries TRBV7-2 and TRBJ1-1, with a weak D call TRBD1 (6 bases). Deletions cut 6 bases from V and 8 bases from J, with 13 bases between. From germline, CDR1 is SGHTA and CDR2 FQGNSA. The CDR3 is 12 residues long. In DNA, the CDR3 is TGTGCCAGCAGTATTACAGGGTCGGAAGCTTTCTTT. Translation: CASSITGSEAFF.

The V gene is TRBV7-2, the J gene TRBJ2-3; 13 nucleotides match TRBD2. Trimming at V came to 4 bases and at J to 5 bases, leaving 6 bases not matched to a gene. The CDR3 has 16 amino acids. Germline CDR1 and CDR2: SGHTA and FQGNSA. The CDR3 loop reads CASSYGTSGVGDTQYF. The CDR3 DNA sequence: TGTGCCAGCAGCTACGGGACTAGCGGGGTCGGAGATACGCAGTATTTT.

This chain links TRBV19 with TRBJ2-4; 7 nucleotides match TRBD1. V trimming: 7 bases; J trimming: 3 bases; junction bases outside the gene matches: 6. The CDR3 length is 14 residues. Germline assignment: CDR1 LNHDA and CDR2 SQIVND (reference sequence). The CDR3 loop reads CASIDRAGKNIQYF. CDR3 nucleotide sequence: TGTGCCAGTATCGACAGGGCTGGCAAAAACATTCAGTACTTC.

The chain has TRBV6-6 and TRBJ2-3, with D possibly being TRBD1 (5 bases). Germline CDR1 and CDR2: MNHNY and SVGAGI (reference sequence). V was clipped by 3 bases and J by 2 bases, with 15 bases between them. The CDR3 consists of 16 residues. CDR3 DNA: TGTGCCAGCAGTTATGTCCCCCAGGGTTACACAGATACGCAGTATTTT. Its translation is CASSYVPQGYTDTQYF.

CDR3 nucleotides: TGTGCCAGCAGCCCGACTAGCGGGGGGCCCGGGCAGTTCTTC. This encodes CASSPTSGGPGQFF. The chain has TRBV3-1 (or the pseudogene TRBV3-2) and TRBJ2-1, with 13 positions matching TRBD2. The CDR3 spans 14 residues. CDR1 is LGHDT and CDR2 is YNNKEL in the germline V gene (reference sequence). The J segment lost 12 bases and the V segment lost 4 bases, leaving 6 bases of the junction unmatched.